This T cell receptor beta chain was found in a study of blood T cells in healthy people across ages (dated by TCRdb to the mid-2010s). Background on the whole study: In model experiments, template switching captured roughly one uniquely barcoded TCR beta cDNA molecule for every two T cells. The study analyzed two additional independent replicas of 1 million unique cDNA reads from the same blood draw for two donors, one aged 18 to 30 and one aged 80 or older. To avoid experimental bias, donors of different ages were randomly spread across the sequencing lanes. The donors were divided into four age groups: young (average roughly 17 years), middle-aged (roughly 40), aged (around 59) and long-lived (about 79). To track age-related changes in TCR beta repertoire diversity, the study relied on deep sequencing normalized with unique cDNA molecular identifiers.

Donors were about 36 systemically healthy Caucasian individuals from Russia aged roughly 6 to 95 years. About 10 milliliters of peripheral blood were collected from each donor into EDTA-treated Vacutainer tubes. Ficoll-Paque density-gradient centrifugation was used to isolate PBMCs, with at least 6.5 million per sample. Total RNA was extracted from PBMCs with Trizol reagent, with at least 6 micrograms obtained per sample. For every donor, flow cytometry on a PBMC aliquot measured the percentage of naive CD45RAhigh/CD27high T cells. Study-wide findings and limitations: Estimates of total diversity based on one million sequenced T cells were considered lower bounds and underestimates. The CMV infection status of donors was not known, potentially confounding age-related changes in expanded clonotypes. A strong correlation was found between observed TCR beta diversity and the percentage of naive T cells measured by flow cytometry. Since profiling was done on bulk unsorted PBMCs, naive and antigen-experienced compartments could not be conclusively compared. The long-lived group showed more naive CD4+ T cells, fewer expanded clones and increased TCR diversity than the aged group, suggesting age selection. Observed TCR beta diversity per million T cells fell roughly linearly with age, and a significant reduction was already apparent by age roughly 40.

The CDR3 spans 15 residues, from the cysteine through the phenylalanine. CDR3 DNA is the only sequence kept; it has 45 bases, read in frame from the first base. According to the germline V gene, CDR1 reads SNHLY and CDR2 reads FYNNEI. Here V drops 7 bases and J drops 7 bases, and the junction holds 12 bases not matched to any gene. This clonotype showed up just a few times. Its antigen remains unidentified. No much larger clonotype is one base removed from it; base qualities were not supplied. Preparation of the library involved 5' RACE. A second PCR of about 7 to 12 cycles was run with a J-beta primer mix and a sample-barcoded 5' primer. A unique molecular identifier was introduced onto each TCR beta cDNA molecule by a template-switch 5' adaptor carrying 12 random nucleotides. Each sample yielded at least 3 million CDR3-containing paired-end reads. First-strand cDNA synthesis was performed from all RNA using the Mint cDNA synthesis kit, with priming by a TRBC-specific oligonucleotide. Following uracil-DNA glycosylase treatment, a first 18-cycle PCR with universal primers M1SS and BC2_uni_R was performed on all cDNA. Per the source publication's procedure: Each sample was normalized by randomly selecting 1 million high-quality reads, each carrying a distinct molecular identifier. Reads sharing molecular identifiers were discarded rather than binned into consensus sequences. CDR3 identification, clonotype clustering and error correction used MiTCR with a Q25 quality threshold and the strictest error-elimination algorithm. A nonparametric unseen species model with Euler transformation was used to estimate lower-bound total TCR beta diversity. Using fastp trimming at Q25 and MiXCR clonotype assembly, TCRdb reanalyzed the public sequencing data and kept in-frame beta chains. CDR3 protein sequences are deduplicated, and each keeps its most common genes and DNA. It is TCRdb's table, rather than the study itself, that gives the V and J calls and clone size. Recorded for this sample are approximately 1,700,000 distinct CDR3 sequences; more than 35% of them occurred a single time. The top ten clones comprise 20% to 25% of the sample.

The rearrangement joined TRBV2 to TRBJ2-7, and 11 bases in between align with TRBD1. The specimen sequenced was blood. The origin of this receptor is a human donor in good health. The CDR3 region reads CASIPGQGVYNEQYF. The sequenced DNA: TGTGCCAGCATCCCGGGACAGGGGGTCTACAATGAGCAGTACTTC. Here the CDR3 is joined to the reference TRBV2 and TRBJ2-7 genes, and the full variable domain is: EPEVTQTPSHQVTQMGQEVILRCVPISNHLYFYWYRQILGQKVEFLVSFYNNEISEKSEIFDDQFSVERPDGSNFTLKIRSTKLEDSAMYFCASIPGQGVYNEQYFGPGTRLTVT.